This T cell receptor (beta chain) derives from a study of shared clonotypes between healthy human individuals. This CDR3 comprises 12 residues. CDR1 ENHRY and CDR2 SYGVKD come from the germline V gene. The trim removed 6 bases at V and 5 bases at J, leaving 3 bases unmatched. CD4+ cells yielded CD45RA+ naive and CD45RA-negative memory subsets. Notes on this clone: Its target is unknown.

Replicate PCRs for sorted subsets used around 190 ng DNA; this equaled about 30,000 T cell genomes. The data were produced by immunoSEQ multiplex PCR, yet TCRdb's version contains in-frame clones alone and is incomplete. The data show more than 1.2 million clones, with 98% seen just once and 0.36% held by the top ten. Study-wide results and caveats: Approximately 4.9% of naive CD4 clonotypes were shared across a few donors. Lower generation probabilities were found for non-shared clonotypes than for those shared by all four donors.

This clonotype was obtained from a man under 40 in good health. The genes are TRBV10-3 and TRBJ2-7, with TRBD1 identical over 8 bases. Sequenced sample: naive CD4+ T cells sorted from blood. Subset indicated: CD45RA+ positively selected. CDR3 region: CAISRGPDEQYF. The CDR3 DNA is TGTGCCATCAGCAGGGGGCCCGACGAGCAGTACTTC.